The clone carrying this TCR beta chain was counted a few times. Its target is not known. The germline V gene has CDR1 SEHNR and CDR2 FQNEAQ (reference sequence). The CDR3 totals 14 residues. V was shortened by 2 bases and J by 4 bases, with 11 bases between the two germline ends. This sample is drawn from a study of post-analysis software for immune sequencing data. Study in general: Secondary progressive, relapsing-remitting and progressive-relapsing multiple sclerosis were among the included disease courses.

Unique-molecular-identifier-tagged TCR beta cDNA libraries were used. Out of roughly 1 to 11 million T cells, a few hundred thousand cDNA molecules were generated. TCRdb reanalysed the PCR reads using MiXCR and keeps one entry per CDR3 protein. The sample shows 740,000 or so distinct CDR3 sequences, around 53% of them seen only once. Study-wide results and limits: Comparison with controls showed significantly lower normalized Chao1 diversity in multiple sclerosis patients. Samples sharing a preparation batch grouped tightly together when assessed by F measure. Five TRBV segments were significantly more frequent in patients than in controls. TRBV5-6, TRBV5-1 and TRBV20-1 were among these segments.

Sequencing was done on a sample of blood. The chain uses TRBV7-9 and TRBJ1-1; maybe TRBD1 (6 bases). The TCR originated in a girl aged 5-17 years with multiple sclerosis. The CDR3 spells CASSLSTGRTEAFF. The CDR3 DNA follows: TGTGCCAGCAGCTTATCGACAGGACGCACTGAAGCTTTCTTT. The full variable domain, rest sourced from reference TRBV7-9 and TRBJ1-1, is DTGVSQNPRHKITKRGQNVTFRCDPISEHNRLYWYRQTLGQGPEFLTYFQNEAQLEKSRLLSDRFSAERPKGSFSTLEIQRTEQGDSAMYLCASSLSTGRTEAFFGQGTRLTVV.